The source of this T cell receptor (beta chain) is a study of shared clonotypes between healthy human individuals. On the study more broadly: The study used three CD4 naive, three CD4 memory, two CD8 naive and one CD8 memory plate per donor.

V lost 4 bases and J 0 bases, leaving 14 bases between the germline ends. The CDR3 totals 16 residues. Germline-derived CDR1 and CDR2 are SGHDT and YYEEEE. Measured with immunoSEQ multiplex PCR; TCRdb has only the in-frame clones, and not every one. The sample holds about 2.3 million clones, around 92% seen once. In regard to this clone: Antigen: not known.

Study results and limitations: Deeper or shallower sequencing was expected to change how clonotypes are shared among donors. As a rule, naive subsets had a larger estimated richness than memory subsets.

Caucasian adults living in Nashville, Tennessee, provided all samples. The genes are TRBV5-6 and TRBJ2-1; D tentatively reads TRBD1 or TRBD2 (6 bases each). Sequencing was performed on naive CD4+ T cells from PBMCs. Subset noted: CD45RA+ positively selected. This TCR was sampled from a man younger than 35 in good health. Some clones in this sample may be carry-over from other donors' samples. CDR3 coding DNA: TGTGCCAGCAGCGGGGGGACAATCCGCTCCTACAATGAGCAGTTCTTC. This gives the protein CASSGGTIRSYNEQFF.